This record looks at one T cell receptor (beta chain) sequence and its context. This sample is drawn from a study of OX40 agonist ivuxolimab in advanced cancers. The CDR3 runs to 16 residues. V lost 0 bases and J lost 0, with 7 bases in between. The germline gives CDR1 SGDLS, CDR2 YYNGEE. The repertoire was sequenced with immunoSEQ multiplex PCR; TCRdb's copy has only in-frame clones and lacks some. In the table there are 130,000 or so clones, 75% to 95% of which are singletons. The sequencing used CD4+ or CD8+ T cells sorted from blood, collected in a trial of the OX40 agonist ivuxolimab. This receptor was obtained from an adult with an advanced solid tumor such as melanoma, head and neck, liver or kidney cancer. The chain employs TRBV9 and TRBJ2-6, with no clear D. The CDR3 nucleotides are TGTGCCAGCAGCGTAGGGCTTGGCTCTGGGGCCAACGTCCTGACTTTC. Encoded protein: CASSVGLGSGANVLTF.